This TCR beta chain was identified in a study of STAT5B mutations in CD4+ large granular lymphocyte leukemia. The assay was immunoSEQ multiplex PCR, and TCRdb's table has in-frame clones only and misses some. Of approximately 40,000 clones listed, approximately 84% were seen once; the top ten hold 0.35%. V was pared by 5 bases and J by 0 bases, with 9 bases between. The CDR3 is made up of 13 amino acids. CDR1 and CDR2 from the germline V gene are SQVTM and ANQGSEA. Study conclusions and caveats: CD4-sorted patient repertoires seemed more clonal than healthy CD4+ repertoires. 8/27 top patient clones versus 2/35 control clones were TRBV06-family.

About this clone itself: As yet, its antigen is unknown.

This TCR was recovered from a human donor in good health. The sample taken for sequencing was CD4+ T cells from blood buffy coats. The chain is built from TRBV29-1 and TRBJ2-3; D uncertain. The CDR3 nucleotides read TGCAGCGTTTCTGGCGGTAGCACAGATACGCAGTATTTT. It translates to CSVSGGSTDTQYF.